A single sample is the source of the 4 T cell receptor beta chains below, sequenced in a study of CD8+ T cells in alopecia areata. This sample's treatment: oral pan-JAK inhibitor, 5-10 mg twice daily. Investigators isolated RNA and reverse transcribed it into cDNA to act as the sequencing template. Using immunoSEQ multiplex PCR, the repertoire was profiled, and TCRdb retains in-frame clones only, with some absent. The profile shows 150,000 to 200,000 clones, around 64% of them singletons. Sequencing used CD4+ T cells sorted from blood, obtained between weeks 49 and 50, from a patient treated with tofacitinib. These receptors came from a human donor with alopecia areata.

The V call is TRBV29-1, the J call TRBJ1-2, with D uncertain. V was shortened by 4 bases and J by 6 bases, with 12 bases between the two germline ends. This CDR3 region has 12 residues. Germline V CDR1 and CDR2: SQVTM, ANQGSEA. CDR3 DNA: TGCAGCGTTGTTTCCAGAGCAGATGGCTACACCTTC. This encodes CSVVSRADGYTF.

A few counts support this clone. This rearrangement joins TRBV14 to TRBJ2-2; 7 nucleotides match TRBD1. The V gene end was trimmed by 6 bases and the J gene end by 5 bases; junction bases not matched to a gene: 6. Germline V CDR1 and CDR2: SGHDN, FVKESK. This CDR3 spans 14 amino acids. The CDR3 sequence is CASRETGKTGELFF. DNA of the CDR3: TGTGCCAGCAGGGAGACAGGGAAAACCGGGGAGCTGTTTTTT. Full variable domain (outside the CDR3, taken from reference TRBV14 and TRBJ2-2): EAGVTQFPSHSVIEKGQTVTLRCDPISGHDNLYWYRRVMGKEIKFLLHFVKESKQDESGMPNNRFLAERTGGTYSTLKVQPAELEDSGVYFCASRETGKTGELFFGEGSRLTVL.

J is TRBJ2-1 and V is TRBV5-1; TRBD2 agrees at 15 bases. This CDR3 spans 16 amino acids. Germline V gene lookup returns CDR1 SGHRS and CDR2 YFSETQ. V was pared by 5 bases and J by 7 bases, with 7 bases of the junction left unmatched. CDR3 nucleotides: TGCGCCAGCAGTCACGGACTAGCGGGGGGGCAGAATGAGCAGTTCTTC. The encoded protein is CASSHGLAGGQNEQFF. Filled out from reference TRBV5-1 and TRBJ2-1, the complete variable domain reads KAGVTQTPRYLIKTRGQQVTLSCSPISGHRSVSWYQQTPGQGLQFLFEYFSETQRNKGNFPGRFSGRQFSNSRSEMNVSTLELGDSALYLCASSHGLAGGQNEQFFGPGTRLTVL.

CDR3 in DNA: TGTGCCAGTAGTATTCTTCATTCCTACGAGCAGTACTTC. Protein product: CASSILHSYEQYF. The chain employs TRBV19 and TRBJ2-7; D is unclear. Germline V gene sequence: CDR1 LNHDA, CDR2 SQIVND (reference sequence). This CDR3 spans 13 amino acids. Trimming took off 3 bases at V and 1 base at J, with 7 bases between the two ends.